What follows describes a single TCR beta chain. Its target is unknown. The entry originates in a study of somatic mutations in cytotoxic T cells in rheumatoid arthritis. Findings and caveats of the study: The top CD8+ clone topped 20% of CD8+ cells in about an eighth of the roughly 60 patients. Reported slight underrepresentation of TRBV07 in rheumatoid arthritis patients was not subjected to multiple-comparison adjustment. The antigen targets of the expanded CD8+ clones lacked identification.

CDR1 is MNHEY, CDR2 SMNVEV, per germline (reference sequence). The CDR3 covers 13 residues. V was pared by 3 bases and J by 3 bases, with 9 bases between. Clones were read by immunoSEQ multiplex PCR, and TCRdb kept only the in-frame ones, dropping some. The profile covers around 23,000 clones, with roughly 70% appearing a single time and around 8.9% taken by the ten largest. Isolation of CD4+ and CD8+ cells used positive magnetic bead selection, with purity checked by flow cytometry. The chain uses TRBV27 and TRBJ2-7; D ambiguous. The receptor was derived from a woman between 18 and 30 years old in good health. The sequenced sample was CD8+ T cells sorted from blood. The CDR3 bases are TGTGCCAGCAGTTTTGGACGGCACTACGAGCAGTACTTC. The encoded protein is CASSFGRHYEQYF.